This is a list of T cell receptor beta chains from one sample in a study of cytomegalovirus exposure and HLA in healthy donors. The repertoire was sequenced with immunoSEQ multiplex PCR; TCRdb's copy has only in-frame clones and lacks some. This sample yields about 99,000 clones, of which approximately 79% are seen a single time; 5.8% belongs to the top ten. The sequencing sample was made of PBMCs. These receptors were collected from a man in his fifties or sixties in good health and CMV-seropositive. Both conserved end residues are part of each CDR3. D genes are given only for firm matches. Size values are once, few and many counts, or a class for expanded clones, and some rows have none.

>-|TRBV11-2|TRBD2|TRBJ2-5
CASSKGGLGYQETQYF
TGTGCCAGCAGCAAGGGGGGACTAGGGTATCAAGAGACCCAGTACTTC
>-|TRBV25-1|-|TRBJ2-5
CASSVLETQYF
TGTGCCAGCAGTGTACTGGAGACCCAGTACTTC
>-|TRBV5-1|-|TRBJ2-5
CASSLAVASVGETQYF
TGCGCCAGCAGCTTGGCCGTGGCTAGCGTTGGAGAGACCCAGTACTTC
>once|TRBV9|TRBD2|TRBJ2-3
CASSPRLAGGGTSTDTQYF
TGTGCCAGCAGCCCACGACTAGCGGGGGGGGGAACTAGCACAGATACGCAGTATTTT
>many|TRBV5-1|-|TRBJ2-1
CASSFTEGEQFF
TGCGCCAGCAGCTTTACAGAGGGTGAGCAGTTCTTC
>-|TRBV7-8|TRBD1|TRBJ1-1
CASSLASRTGHTEAFF
TGTGCCAGCAGCTTAGCGAGCAGGACAGGCCACACTGAAGCTTTCTTT
>few|TRBV7-2|-|TRBJ1-1
CASSFSENTEAFF
TGTGCCAGCAGCTTCTCAGAGAACACTGAAGCTTTCTTT
>-|TRBV5-6|-|TRBJ2-7
CASSLGASNEQYF
TGTGCCAGCAGCTTGGGGGCATCTAACGAGCAGTACTTC
>-|TRBV4-2|TRBD2|TRBJ2-7
CASSQDALAGEFLYEQYF
TGTGCCAGCAGCCAAGATGCCCTAGCGGGGGAGTTTCTCTACGAGCAGTACTTC
>-|TRBV29-1|TRBD2|TRBJ2-1
CSGGGGGRGGQFF
TGCAGCGGTGGTGGGGGGGGTCGGGGTGGGCAGTTCTTC
>-|TRBV11-1|TRBD1|TRBJ2-3
CASSLDRLSGTQYF
TGTGCCAGCAGCCTGGACAGGTTATCTGGTACGCAGTATTTT
>-|TRBV28|-|TRBJ1-5
CASSLFRTALRQPQHF
TGTGCCAGCAGTTTATTTCGGACAGCCTTGCGCCAGCCCCAGCATTTT
>-|TRBV11-2|-|TRBJ2-1
CASSLDRGALAGEQFF
TGTGCCAGCAGCTTAGATCGTGGAGCACTAGCCGGTGAGCAGTTCTTC
>-|TRBV7-9|TRBD2|TRBJ2-1
CASSLLPSGTSRSDEQFF
TGTGCCAGCAGTTTACTACCCTCCGGGACTAGTCGTAGCGATGAGCAGTTCTTC
>-|TRBV9|-|TRBJ1-2
CASSPDGSYGYTF
TGTGCCAGCAGCCCCGATGGGAGTTATGGCTACACCTTC
>-|TRBV6-5|TRBD1|TRBJ1-1
CASSYLTGGTEAFF
TGTGCCAGCAGTTACTTAACAGGGGGCACTGAAGCTTTCTTT
>-|TRBV11-2|-|TRBJ2-5
CASSLNGGETQYF
TGTGCCAGCAGCTTAAACGGGGGTGAGACCCAGTACTTC
>-|TRBV6-5|TRBD2|TRBJ2-7
CASSYSLAGASYEQYF
TGTGCCAGCAGTTACTCTCTAGCGGGGGCCTCCTACGAGCAGTACTTC
>-|TRBV4-3|-|TRBJ2-7
CASSHGTSYEQYF
TGCGCCAGCAGCCACGGGACTTCCTACGAGCAGTACTTC
>once|TRBV2|TRBD1|TRBJ1-1
CASSVNSGGTEAFF
TGTGCCAGCAGTGTCAACTCAGGGGGGACTGAAGCTTTCTTT
>once|TRBV2|-|TRBJ2-1
CASTINNEQFF
TGTGCCAGCACAATCAACAATGAGCAGTTCTTC
>-|TRBV10-3|-|TRBJ1-2
CAITSARGYGYTF
TGTGCCATCACTTCCGCAAGGGGCTATGGCTACACCTTC
>-|TRBV10-1|-|TRBJ2-2
CASSDTGRAYTGELFF
TGCGCCAGCAGTGATACGGGCAGGGCATACACCGGGGAGCTGTTTTTT
>-|TRBV29-1|-|TRBJ1-2
CSVDRGLLYGYTF
TGCAGCGTTGATAGGGGCCTACTCTATGGCTACACCTTC
>-|TRBV5-1|-|TRBJ1-2
CASSTSGTTHGYTF
TGCGCCAGCAGCACATCCGGGACAACTCATGGCTACACCTTC
>few|TRBV7-9|-|TRBJ2-1
CASSPLESSYNEQFF
TGTGCCAGCAGCCCACTAGAGAGCTCCTACAATGAGCAGTTCTTC
>-|TRBV20-1|TRBD1|TRBJ2-7
CSAQQGNEQYF
TGCAGTGCTCAACAGGGGAACGAGCAGTACTTC
>-|TRBV5-1|-|TRBJ1-2
CASSPGQNYYGYTF
TGCGCCAGCAGCCCGGGACAAAACTACTATGGCTACACCTTC
>-|TRBV21-1|-|TRBJ2-1
CASSKAPAGCVNEQFF
TGTGCCAGCAGCAAAGCCCCAGCGGGGTGTGTCAATGAGCAGTTCTTC
>-|TRBV6-5|TRBD1|TRBJ2-2
CASSSPGQDSGELFF
TGTGCCAGCAGTTCACCGGGACAGGACTCCGGGGAGCTGTTTTTT
>-|TRBV5-1|TRBD1|TRBJ2-7
CASSSVRQGAREQYF
TGCGCCAGCAGCTCTGTGAGACAGGGGGCGCGGGAGCAGTACTTC
>few|TRBV18|-|TRBJ1-1
CASSPAQPTEAFF
TGTGCCAGCTCACCGGCTCAACCCACTGAAGCTTTCTTT